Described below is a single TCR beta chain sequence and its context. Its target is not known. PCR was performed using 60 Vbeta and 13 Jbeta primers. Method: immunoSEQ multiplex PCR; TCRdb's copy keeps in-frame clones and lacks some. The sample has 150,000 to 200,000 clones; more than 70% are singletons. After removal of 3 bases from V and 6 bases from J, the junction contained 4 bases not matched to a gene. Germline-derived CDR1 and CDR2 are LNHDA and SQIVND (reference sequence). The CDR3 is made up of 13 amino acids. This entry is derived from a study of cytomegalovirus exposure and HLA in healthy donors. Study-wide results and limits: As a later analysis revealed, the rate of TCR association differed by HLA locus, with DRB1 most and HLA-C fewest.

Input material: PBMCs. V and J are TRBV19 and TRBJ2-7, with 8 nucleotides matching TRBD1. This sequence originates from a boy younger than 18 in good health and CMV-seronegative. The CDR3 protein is CASSMVQGGEQYF. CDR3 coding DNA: TGTGCCAGTAGTATGGTACAGGGGGGCGAGCAGTACTTC.